The subject of this entry is one T cell receptor beta chain. Its specificity is unknown. The entry originates in a study of CD4 T cells in relation to SARS-CoV-2 and coronaviruses. Repertoires were generated with immunoSEQ multiplex PCR, while TCRdb's copy carries only in-frame clones and drops some. The sample lists around 20,000 clones; over 75% were seen once. The unexposed donors gave CD4+ T cells in about 2011-2018, prior to COVID-19. CD4+ T cells were isolated from the cells after more than nine days of culture. The CDR3 has 14 residues. Germline V lookup: CDR1 LNHDA, CDR2 SQIVND (reference sequence). With V trimmed by 4 bases and J by 5 bases, 6 bases remained unmatched.

The rearrangement joins TRBV19 to TRBJ2-5; 8 nucleotides agree with TRBD1. Sequenced input: CD4+ T cells from PBMCs, cultured in vitro. The TCR sequence derives from a human donor in good health. The CDR3 reads CASSTGQGRETQYF. CDR3 DNA sequence: TGTGCCAGTAGTACCGGACAGGGCAGGGAGACCCAGTACTTC.